The 21 T cell receptor beta chains below were found in one sample sequenced in a study of PD-1 blockade in classical Hodgkin lymphoma. Some clones are missing from TCRdb's copy, which holds only in-frame ones; the method was immunoSEQ multiplex PCR. Of more than 140,000 clones in the sample, around four fifths were seen once. Each of the patients experienced relapse following autologous stem cell transplantation, and their brentuximab vedotin exposure differed. Specimen: peripheral blood mononuclear cells (PBMCs), collected before the second cycle of nivolumab. These receptors originate from a human donor with classical Hodgkin lymphoma.

The chain joins TRBV19 to TRBJ2-7; 11 nucleotides align to TRBD1. This CDR3 region has 12 residues. V shed 6 bases and J 6 bases; nucleotides not matched to a gene: 1. From germline, CDR1 is LNHDA and CDR2 SQIVND (reference sequence). This CDR3 reads CASRDRGREQYF. In nucleotides, the CDR3 is TGTGCCAGTAGGGACAGGGGGCGCGAGCAGTACTTC.

This clone was counted between two and nine times. The chain recombines TRBV11-1 with TRBJ2-2; D is unclear. This CDR3 has 14 residues. V lost 5 bases to trimming and J lost 6 bases, with 13 bases between them. Germline loops: CDR1 SGHAT, CDR2 FQDESV (reference sequence). The chain's CDR3 is CASSPRPKPGELFF. The CDR3 region has the DNA TGTGCCAGCAGCCCACGCCCCAAACCCGGGGAGCTGTTTTTT.

This chain uses TRBV11-3 with TRBJ2-1, with D perhaps TRBD1 (6 bases). The V and J ends lost 1 base and 11 bases respectively, with 12 bases between them. The CDR3 totals 13 residues. Germline V CDR1 and CDR2: SGHNT, YENEEA. The CDR3: CASSLGVQGKQFF. CDR3 nucleotide sequence: TGTGCCAGCAGCTTAGGGGTCCAGGGGAAGCAGTTCTTC.

The rearrangement uses TRBV27 and TRBJ2-3; 7 bases agree with TRBD2. The V gene's germline CDR1 is MNHEY and CDR2 SMNVEV (reference sequence). This CDR3 is built from 15 residues. With 9 bases clipped from V and 5 bases from J, the junction kept 14 bases outside the gene matches. In DNA, the CDR3 is TGTGCCAGTCGAGGTGGGGGGGAGATGGGAGATACGCAGTATTTT. Its translation: CASRGGGEMGDTQYF.

V and J are TRBV5-6 and TRBJ2-2, with D possibly called TRBD1 or TRBD2 (5 bases each). CDR1 is SGHDT and CDR2 is YYEEEE in the germline V gene. The CDR3 spans 15 residues. V was cut by 2 bases and J by 6 bases, with 14 bases left in between. The CDR3 DNA reads TGTGCCAGCAGCTTACCGGGACGTAGCTCCGGGGAGCTGTTTTTT. It yields the protein CASSLPGRSSGELFF.

This clone appeared a few times. The chain employs TRBV27 and TRBJ1-2, with 7 bases fitting TRBD1. The V gene end was trimmed by 3 bases and the J gene end by 7 bases; junction bases not matched to a gene: 2. CDR1 MNHEY and CDR2 SMNVEV come from the germline V gene (reference sequence). This CDR3 comprises 12 residues. The CDR3 nucleotides are TGTGCCAGCAGTTTTCCAGGGGGTGGCTACACCTTC. Its translation is CASSFPGGGYTF.

This clone was seen a few times. The J gene is TRBJ1-6, the V gene TRBV5-1; D gene unclear. There are 15 residues in the CDR3. V shed 0 bases and J shed 7 bases, with 11 bases lying between them. Germline lookup yields CDR1 SGHRS and CDR2 YFSETQ. CDR3 loop: CASSLAVQENSPLHF. CDR3 nucleotides: TGCGCCAGCAGCTTGGCGGTTCAGGAGAATTCACCCCTCCACTTT.

Here the CDR3 DNA reads TGTGCCAGCAGTTCGACTCCAACCAACTACGAGCAGTACTTC. Its translation is CASSSTPTNYEQYF. The chain recombines TRBV28 with TRBJ2-7; no clear D gene. With 4 bases removed from V and 3 bases from J, the gap between germline ends came to 13 bases. CDR3 length: 14 amino acids. Germline V gives CDR1 MDHEN, CDR2 SYDVKM.

This chain links TRBV27 with TRBJ2-4, with D perhaps TRBD1 or TRBD2 (6 bases each). CDR3 length: 14 residues. V shed 8 bases and J shed 5 bases, with 16 bases lying between them. Germline V gene data show CDR1 as MNHEY and CDR2 as SMNVEV (reference sequence). The DNA for the CDR3 is TGTGCCAGCCGGGGGCGCCTTAGCCAAAACATTCAGTACTTC. Translating gives CASRGRLSQNIQYF.

The chain recombines TRBV4-2 with TRBJ2-7; 10 bases align to TRBD2. V was pared by 1 base and J by 5 bases, with 11 bases of the junction left unmatched. The germline V gene encodes CDR1 LGHNA and CDR2 YNFKEQ. The CDR3 extends over 17 amino acids. In DNA form, the CDR3 reads TGTGCCAGCAGCCAAGCGGAGCGGGGGGGCCGGCGGAACGAGCAGTACTTC. Translating gives CASSQAERGGRRNEQYF.

The chain links TRBV7-2 to TRBJ2-7; weak D call: TRBD1 (6 bases). Germline CDR1 SGHTA, CDR2 FQGNSA. Trimming pared 4 bases from V and 0 bases from J, leaving 10 bases between. The CDR3 spans 14 residues. CDR3 DNA: TGTGCCAGCAGCTCAGACAGGTTCTCCTACGAGCAGTACTTC. The encoded protein is CASSSDRFSYEQYF.

The chain recombines TRBV6-6 with TRBJ1-2; TRBD1 matches 8 bases. CDR1 and CDR2 (germline): MNHNY, SVGAGI (reference sequence). CDR3 length: 16 residues. V shed 7 bases, J shed 4 bases, and the junction held 14 bases outside the gene matches. CDR3: CASTHIQGAKSYGYTF. The CDR3 DNA sequence: TGTGCCAGCACCCATATCCAGGGGGCTAAATCCTATGGCTACACCTTC.

This rearrangement joins TRBV6-5 to TRBJ2-5; TRBD2 matches at 13 bases. V gave up 0 bases and J gave up 3 bases; unmatched junction bases: 1. Germline V gene sequence: CDR1 MNHEY, CDR2 SVGAGI. The CDR3 is 16 residues long. In DNA form, the CDR3 reads TGTGCCAGCAGTTACTCCGGGACTAGCGGGAAAGAGACCCAGTACTTC. Translated, it gives CASSYSGTSGKETQYF.

The chain has TRBV7-3 and TRBJ2-3, with D possibly matching TRBD2 (5 bases). This CDR3 is 16 amino acids long. Looked up from germline, CDR1 is SGHTA and CDR2 is FQGTGA. Trimming removed 5 bases at V and 2 bases at J, with 17 bases between. The CDR3 DNA reads as TGTGCCAGCAGCCCCGGGGTCCTCGGAGACACAGATACGCAGTATTTT. Protein product: CASSPGVLGDTDTQYF.

This rearrangement joins TRBV5-1 to TRBJ2-3; 8 bases fit TRBD2. CDR1 is SGHRS and CDR2 is YFSETQ in the germline V gene. The CDR3 extends over 15 amino acids. Losses at the gene ends were 0 bases for V and 0 bases for J; bases not matched to a gene: 0. The DNA for the CDR3 is TGCGCCAGCAGCTTGGCTAGCGGGAGCACAGATACGCAGTATTTT. This translates into CASSLASGSTDTQYF.

This sequence joins TRBV4-1 and TRBJ2-5; D is perhaps TRBD1 (5 bases). TRBJ2-7 matches the DNA end more closely, so the J call is doubtful. This CDR3 contains 16 residues. Looked up from germline, CDR1 is MGHRA and CDR2 is YSYEKL. The CDR3 spells CASSPRGRVAPYEQYF. The CDR3 DNA reads TGCGCCAGCAGCCCTAGGGGCAGGGTGGCTCCCTACGAGCAGTACTTC.

The V call is TRBV7-3, the J call TRBJ2-4, with TRBD1 matching 8 bases. CDR1 is SGHTA, CDR2 FQGTGA, per germline. Losses at the gene ends were 8 bases for V and 7 bases for J; bases not matched to a gene: 4. The CDR3 covers 12 residues. The CDR3 spells CASLQGGNIQYF. Here the CDR3 DNA reads TGTGCCAGCCTACAGGGGGGTAACATTCAGTACTTC.

V is TRBV5-4 and J is TRBJ1-3; D is possibly TRBD1 (5 bases). CDR1 is SGHNT, CDR2 YYREEE, per germline (reference sequence). The length of the CDR3 is 15 residues. The V gene lost 4 bases and the J gene lost 0 bases, with 11 bases spanning the gap. Written as DNA, the CDR3 is TGTGCCAGCAGCCAAGGGACCGGCTCTGGAAACACCATATATTTT. Translation gives CASSQGTGSGNTIYF.

V and J are TRBV7-2 and TRBJ1-1; 7 bases match TRBD1. Trimming took 5 bases from V and 1 from J; bases not matched to a gene: 4. The CDR3 consists of 14 residues. CDR1 SGHTA and CDR2 FQGNSA come from the germline V gene. CDR3 region: CASSPGTANTEAFF. CDR3 DNA: TGTGCCAGCAGCCCCGGGACAGCGAACACTGAAGCTTTCTTT.

This clone showed up just once. This chain joins TRBV7-3 and TRBJ2-2; 7 positions match TRBD1. Germline-derived CDR1 and CDR2 are SGHTA and FQGTGA. Trimming removed 6 bases from V and 4 bases from J; junction bases left unmatched: 11. This CDR3 has 16 amino acids. The CDR3 DNA sequence: TGTGCCAGCAGTCCTGACAGGGTACGGGCCACCGGGGAGCTGTTTTTT. Protein: CASSPDRVRATGELFF.

The chain has TRBV19 and TRBJ2-2, with 8 bases lining up with TRBD1. The trim removed 3 bases at V and 7 bases at J, leaving 10 bases unmatched. The CDR3 loop spans 16 amino acids. The V gene's germline CDR1 is LNHDA and CDR2 SQIVND (reference sequence). CDR3 sequence reads: CASSIIRPGGNGELFF. Written as DNA, the CDR3 is TGTGCCAGTAGTATTATAAGGCCAGGGGGCAACGGGGAGCTGTTTTTT.